Listed here are 21 T cell receptor beta chains from one sample, sequenced in a study of CD8+ T cells in alopecia areata (dated by TCRdb to 2016 to 2019). Per the publication, the time point label means: baseline before oral tofacitinib. The library came from the immunoSEQ multiplex PCR assay. For TCR sequencing, RNA was extracted from every sample and reverse transcribed into cDNA to serve as template. Imported from immuneACCESS, the table was reduced by TCRdb to in-frame sequences with V and J called. These copies leave out some clones; in studies compared against another copy, an unresolved V gene accounts for under half, and the cause of the remainder is not known. The table for this sample lists 110,000 to 150,000 clones; approximately 51% of them were counted only once. Approximately 0.99% of the sample goes to the ten largest clones. The sample was CD4+ T cells sorted from blood, taken at week 0. All receptors derive from a human donor with alopecia areata.

The chain has TRBV28 and TRBJ2-6; tentative D call: TRBD1 (6 bases). The CDR3 runs to 18 residues. V gave up 7 bases and J gave up 1 base, with 20 bases separating them. Germline-derived CDR1 and CDR2 are MDHEN and SYDVKM. The CDR3 is CASTTPGQGVSGANVLTF. The DNA for the CDR3 is TGTGCCAGCACTACTCCGGGACAAGGGGTTTCTGGGGCCAACGTCCTGACTTTC. Filled out from reference TRBV28 and TRBJ2-6, the complete variable domain reads DVKVTQSSRYLVKRTGEKVFLECVQDMDHENMFWYRQDPGLGLRLIYFSYDVKMKEKGDIPEGYSVSREKKERFSLILESASTNQTSMYLCASTTPGQGVSGANVLTFGAGSRLTVL.

This clone was detected a few times. V and J are TRBV30 and TRBJ2-7, with D perhaps matching TRBD1 (6 bases). Germline loops: CDR1 GTSNPN, CDR2 SVGIG (reference sequence). Trimming left V 0 bases short and J 2 bases short, with 8 bases between. This CDR3 contains 13 residues. The CDR3 DNA follows: TGTGCCTGGAGTGTATCAGGGGCCTACGAGCAGTACTTC. Its translation: CAWSVSGAYEQYF.

The chain combines TRBV27 with TRBJ2-3; 10 nucleotides line up with TRBD2. This CDR3 has 15 amino acids. V shed 7 bases, J shed 6 bases, and the junction held 10 bases outside the gene matches. CDR1 and CDR2 (germline): MNHEY, SMNVEV (reference sequence). The CDR3 protein is CASKSLAGVGDTQYF. Here the CDR3 DNA reads TGTGCCAGCAAATCCCTAGCGGGAGTCGGGGATACGCAGTATTTT.

This rearrangement joins TRBV7-3 to TRBJ2-1; 9 positions agree with TRBD1. The CDR3 totals 16 residues. Germline V CDR1 and CDR2: SGHTA, FQGTGA. J lost 9 bases, V lost 3 bases, and 12 bases had no gene match. CDR3 sequence: CASSFNGQGLSVEQFF. CDR3 nucleotide sequence: TGTGCCAGCAGCTTCAATGGACAGGGGTTGAGTGTTGAGCAGTTCTTC.

This clone was picked up a small number of times. The chain couples TRBV6-5 to TRBJ2-7; D is possibly TRBD1 (5 bases). CDR1 is MNHEY, CDR2 SVGAGI, per germline. The length of the CDR3 is 13 residues. The V end was cut by 2 bases, the J end by 6 bases, with 11 bases between. The CDR3 nucleotides read TGTGCCAGCAGTTACCGCAGGGTCGGCGAGCAGTACTTC. Amino acids: CASSYRRVGEQYF.

This clone turned up a few times. The chain uses TRBV29-1 and TRBJ2-7; D call uncertain. With 7 bases removed from V and 2 bases from J, the gap between germline ends came to 12 bases. The CDR3 runs to 12 residues. CDR1 and CDR2 from the germline V gene are SQVTM and ANQGSEA. The CDR3 bases are TGCAGCGCCTTTACCCAAACCTACGAGCAGTACTTC. Its protein product is CSAFTQTYEQYF.

This clone was seen a few times. The chain carries TRBV23-1 and TRBJ2-3; D perhaps matches TRBD1 (5 bases). TRBV23-1 is designated an ORF whose function remains uncertain. V was trimmed by 8 bases and J by 3 bases, leaving 15 bases between them. The length of the CDR3 is 14 residues. This CDR3 is CASYRTKGTDTQYF. In nucleotides, the CDR3 is TGCGCCAGCTACCGGACAAAAGGGACAGATACGCAGTATTTT.

The chain employs TRBV18 and TRBJ2-1; D remains ambiguous. CDR1 and CDR2 (germline): KGHSH, LQKENI. V lost 1 base and J lost 0, with 10 bases in between. The CDR3 sequence is 16 residues long. CDR3 coding DNA: TGTGCCAGCTCACCACAGTCAACGAGCTCCTACAATGAGCAGTTCTTC. As protein: CASSPQSTSSYNEQFF. Looking up the rest from reference TRBV18 and TRBJ2-1 gives the full variable domain: NAGVMQNPRHLVRRRGQEARLRCSPMKGHSHVYWYRQLPEEGLKFMVYLQKENIIDESGMPKERFSAEFPKEGPSILRIQQVVRGDSAAYFCASSPQSTSSYNEQFFGPGTRLTVL.

The J gene is TRBJ1-1, the V gene TRBV5-4; 7 bases map to TRBD1. CDR1 is SGHNT, CDR2 YYREEE, per germline (reference sequence). This CDR3 comprises 13 residues. V was clipped by 5 bases and J by 5 bases; unmatched bases: 6. The CDR3 coding sequence is TGTGCCAGCAGGATCGACAGGGTGACTGAAGCTTTCTTT. Amino acids: CASRIDRVTEAFF.

For the CDR3, the DNA is TGTGCCTGGAGTTTAGGGGGTTCCAATCAGCCCCAGCATTTT. This codes for CAWSLGGSNQPQHF. The chain couples TRBV30 to TRBJ1-5; D may be TRBD1 (6 bases). This CDR3 spans 14 amino acids. Germline V lookup: CDR1 GTSNPN, CDR2 SVGIG (reference sequence). Trimming shortened V by 2 bases and J by 3 bases, and 11 bases separated the two germline ends.

The chain links TRBV29-1 to TRBJ2-1; TRBD2 agrees at 12 bases. The CDR3 has 14 residues. The J segment lost 7 bases and the V segment lost 4 bases, leaving 5 bases of the junction unmatched. CDR1 is SQVTM, CDR2 ANQGSEA, per germline. In DNA form, the CDR3 reads TGCAGCGTTGGACTAGCGGGAGACTGGAATGAGCAGTTCTTC. Amino acids: CSVGLAGDWNEQFF.

This clone appeared a single time. This chain links TRBV7-2 with TRBJ2-7, with 9 bases aligning to TRBD2. Germline lookup yields CDR1 SGHTA and CDR2 FQGNSA. This CDR3 contains 15 residues. The J segment lost 9 bases and the V segment lost 3 bases, leaving 12 bases of the junction unmatched. The CDR3 is CASSLGTSGAGGQYF. In DNA form, the CDR3 reads TGTGCCAGCAGCTTGGGAACTAGCGGAGCGGGAGGGCAGTACTTC.

V and J are TRBV7-2 and TRBJ2-7; tentative D call: TRBD2 (6 bases). The germline gives CDR1 SGHTA, CDR2 FQGNSA. Trimming took 4 bases from V and 6 from J, leaving 16 bases between them. CDR3 length: 14 amino acids. Here the CDR3 reads CASSSSPLASEQYF. DNA for the CDR3: TGTGCCAGCAGCTCTAGCCCCCTAGCGAGCGAGCAGTACTTC.

The J gene is TRBJ1-2, the V gene TRBV27; TRBD1 matches 9 bases. J was trimmed by 2 bases and V by 6 bases; bases with no gene match: 10. Per germline, CDR1 MNHEY and CDR2 SMNVEV (reference sequence). This CDR3 is 16 amino acids long. This chain's CDR3 is CASRKATGTGNYGYTF. The CDR3 DNA reads as TGTGCCAGCAGGAAAGCAACCGGGACAGGGAACTATGGCTACACCTTC.

The rearrangement uses TRBV6-6 and TRBJ2-2; D remains ambiguous. The length of the CDR3 is 14 residues. Germline V lookup: CDR1 MNHNY, CDR2 SVGAGI (reference sequence). Deletions cut 8 bases from V and 0 bases from J, with 10 bases between. The DNA for the CDR3 is TGTGCCAGCTCCCGGGCCCCGAACACCGGGGAGCTGTTTTTT. As protein: CASSRAPNTGELFF.

This CDR3 reads CAWSGDRAGGETQYF. The CDR3 DNA reads as TGTGCCTGGAGTGGAGACAGAGCGGGGGGGGAGACCCAGTACTTC. The chain uses TRBV30 and TRBJ2-5; 10 nucleotides agree with TRBD2. The CDR3 totals 15 residues. Germline assignment: CDR1 GTSNPN and CDR2 SVGIG (reference sequence). Trimming took 1 base from V and 5 from J; bases not matched to a gene: 7.

This clone was seen more than once but under ten times. V is TRBV6-1 and J is TRBJ2-1; D is possibly TRBD1 (5 bases). From germline, CDR1 is MNHNS and CDR2 SASEGT. The CDR3 consists of 15 residues. Trimming removed 8 bases from V and 0 bases from J, with 14 bases in between. As DNA, the CDR3 is TGTGCCAGCGACCTAGGGGCCAGCTCCTACAATGAGCAGTTCTTC. Residues: CASDLGASSYNEQFF.

The genes are TRBV28 and TRBJ2-1; 8 bases line up with TRBD1. Germline CDR1 is MDHEN and CDR2 is SYDVKM. V lost 6 bases, J lost 6 bases, and 13 bases stayed unmatched. The CDR3 has 16 residues. CDR3 protein: CASSSSGQGVGNEQFF. The CDR3 nucleotides read TGTGCCAGCAGCTCCTCCGGACAGGGTGTTGGCAATGAGCAGTTCTTC.

The chain uses TRBV2 and TRBJ2-2, with D perhaps TRBD2 (6 bases). This CDR3 comprises 13 residues. V gave up 6 bases and J gave up 4 bases, with 9 bases separating them. The V gene's germline CDR1 is SNHLY and CDR2 FYNNEI. CDR3 sequence reads: CASRVAVTGELFF. As DNA, the CDR3 is TGTGCCAGCAGGGTAGCGGTCACCGGGGAGCTGTTTTTT. The variable domain in full, completed from reference TRBV2 and TRBJ2-2, reads EPEVTQTPSHQVTQMGQEVILRCVPISNHLYFYWYRQILGQKVEFLVSFYNNEISEKSEIFDDQFSVERPDGSNFTLKIRSTKLEDSAMYFCASRVAVTGELFFGEGSRLTVL.

The V gene is TRBV7-2, the J gene TRBJ1-1; D remains ambiguous. Germline assignment: CDR1 SGHTA and CDR2 FQGNSA. V was pared by 0 bases and J by 6 bases, with 17 bases between. The CDR3 covers 16 residues. The CDR3 nucleotides are TGTGCCAGCAGCTTAGCGCTTGGCCAGTTTGTGGCTGAAGCTTTCTTT. It yields the protein CASSLALGQFVAEAFF.

The rearrangement joins TRBV29-1 to TRBJ1-2, with unresolved D. Germline assignment: CDR1 SQVTM and CDR2 ANQGSEA. The CDR3 runs 12 residues. Trimming removed 6 bases from V and 5 bases from J, with 13 bases in between. CDR3 bases: TGCAGCGTCTCGTCTGGTCCTTATGGCTACACCTTC. This codes for CSVSSGPYGYTF.